The rows below give T cell receptor beta chains drawn from one sample of a study of CD8 T cells in Susac syndrome. One entry per CDR3 protein results from TCRdb running MiXCR on the immunoSEQ multiplex PCR reads. The sample lists around 200,000 distinct CDR3 sequences, 95% occurring once. The sample consisted of CD4+ T cells from PBMCs. These receptors were obtained from a human donor in good health. Each CDR3 is given with its conserved first and last residue. D genes are given only for firm matches. Only part of the rows carry a size: once, few, many, or a class if the clone is expanded.

clone_size: -
v_call: TRBV2
j_call: TRBJ1-2
d_call: TRBD1
cdr3_length: 16
cdr3_nt: TGTGCCAGCAGTGAAATGCTGGGACAGGGGGTCGGTGGCTACACCTTC
cdr3_aa: CASSEMLGQGVGGYTF

clone_size: -
v_call: TRBV24-1
j_call: TRBJ2-5
d_call: -
cdr3_length: 16
cdr3_nt: TGTGCCACCAGTGATTTGCAAGGTAGACAGGAAGAGACCCAGTACTTC
cdr3_aa: CATSDLQGRQEETQYF

clone_size: -
v_call: TRBV4-3
j_call: TRBJ2-3
d_call: TRBD2
cdr3_length: 16
cdr3_nt: TGCGCCAGCAGCCAGGGAGAGGCGGGGGGCCGGGATACGCAGTATTTT
cdr3_aa: CASSQGEAGGRDTQYF

clone_size: -
v_call: TRBV20-1
j_call: TRBJ1-6
d_call: -
cdr3_length: 13
cdr3_nt: TGCAGTGCTAGAAAGGAGGGATCGTCACCCCTCCACTTT
cdr3_aa: CSARKEGSSPLHF

clone_size: -
v_call: TRBV18
j_call: TRBJ2-3
d_call: TRBD1
cdr3_length: 15
cdr3_nt: TGTGCCAGCTCACCACAGGGGGCGCGGGCAGATACGCAGTATTTT
cdr3_aa: CASSPQGARADTQYF

clone_size: -
v_call: TRBV29-1
j_call: TRBJ2-7
d_call: -
cdr3_length: 11
cdr3_nt: TGCAGCGCCCAAACCACCTACGAGCAGTACTTC
cdr3_aa: CSAQTTYEQYF

clone_size: -
v_call: TRBV20-1
j_call: TRBJ2-1
d_call: TRBD2
cdr3_length: 18
cdr3_nt: TGCAGTGCTTCACCCCCGGGACTAGGGGGGGTCTCCTACAATGAGCAGTTCTTC
cdr3_aa: CSASPPGLGGVSYNEQFF

clone_size: -
v_call: TRBV10-3
j_call: TRBJ2-1
d_call: TRBD2
cdr3_length: 16
cdr3_nt: TGTGCCATCAGTGAGTCTGTAGCGGGGGGGGAACATGAGCAGTTCTTC
cdr3_aa: CAISESVAGGEHEQFF

clone_size: -
v_call: TRBV27
j_call: TRBJ1-3
d_call: -
cdr3_length: 14
cdr3_nt: TGTGCCAGCAGTTTAGGGTTACCCGGAAACACCATATATTTT
cdr3_aa: CASSLGLPGNTIYF

clone_size: -
v_call: TRBV9
j_call: TRBJ2-7
d_call: -
cdr3_length: 14
cdr3_nt: TGTGCCAGCAGCGTAGTAGGGGGGGCCTACGAGCAGTACTTC
cdr3_aa: CASSVVGGAYEQYF

clone_size: -
v_call: TRBV30
j_call: TRBJ2-5
d_call: -
cdr3_length: 13
cdr3_nt: TGTGCCTGGAGTTTCGGGTACCAAGAGACCCAGTACTTC
cdr3_aa: CAWSFGYQETQYF

clone_size: -
v_call: TRBV7-6
j_call: TRBJ1-3
d_call: -
cdr3_length: 12
cdr3_nt: TGTGCCAGCAGCTTAGTAGCGAACACCATATATTTT
cdr3_aa: CASSLVANTIYF

clone_size: -
v_call: TRBV9
j_call: TRBJ2-3
d_call: -
cdr3_length: 14
cdr3_nt: TGTGCCAGCAGCGTAGCTACGGGGACAGATACGCAGTATTTT
cdr3_aa: CASSVATGTDTQYF

clone_size: -
v_call: TRBV27
j_call: TRBJ2-1
d_call: TRBD1
cdr3_length: 19
cdr3_nt: TGTGCCAGCAGTTTAGTCGGACAGGGGGGCACTAGCTCCTACAATGAGCAGTTCTTC
cdr3_aa: CASSLVGQGGTSSYNEQFF

clone_size: few
v_call: TRBV19
j_call: TRBJ2-5
d_call: -
cdr3_length: 13
cdr3_nt: TGTGCCAGTAGCGAGGGGGGAGGAGAGACCCAGTACTTC
cdr3_aa: CASSEGGGETQYF

clone_size: -
v_call: TRBV15
j_call: TRBJ1-2
d_call: TRBD1
cdr3_length: 14
cdr3_nt: TGTGCCACCAGCACTAGACAGGGCGACTATGGCTACACCTTC
cdr3_aa: CATSTRQGDYGYTF

clone_size: -
v_call: TRBV19
j_call: TRBJ2-1
d_call: -
cdr3_length: 13
cdr3_nt: TGTGCCAGTAGTATAGATACCAGCAATGAGCAGTTCTTC
cdr3_aa: CASSIDTSNEQFF

clone_size: -
v_call: TRBV5-1
j_call: TRBJ2-5
d_call: -
cdr3_length: 13
cdr3_nt: TGCGCCAGCAGCTCAGAACCTCAAGAGACCCAGTACTTC
cdr3_aa: CASSSEPQETQYF

clone_size: -
v_call: TRBV20-1
j_call: TRBJ2-7
d_call: TRBD2
cdr3_length: 14
cdr3_nt: TGCAGTGCTAGGAAGACTAGCGGGACCTACGAGCAGTACTTC
cdr3_aa: CSARKTSGTYEQYF

clone_size: -
v_call: TRBV5-1
j_call: TRBJ1-1
d_call: -
cdr3_length: 15
cdr3_nt: TGCGCCAGCAGCACGGACGGTCTTTATCCCACTGAAGCTTTCTTT
cdr3_aa: CASSTDGLYPTEAFF

clone_size: -
v_call: TRBV25-1
j_call: TRBJ2-1
d_call: TRBD1
cdr3_length: 13
cdr3_nt: TGTGCCAGCAGTGACCCAACAGGGGATGAGCAGTTCTTC
cdr3_aa: CASSDPTGDEQFF

clone_size: -
v_call: TRBV29-1
j_call: TRBJ1-2
d_call: -
cdr3_length: 15
cdr3_nt: TGCAGCGTTGAACCCCGCAGGGGTTCTAACTATGGCTACACCTTC
cdr3_aa: CSVEPRRGSNYGYTF

clone_size: -
v_call: TRBV11-2
j_call: TRBJ1-6
d_call: TRBD1
cdr3_length: 13
cdr3_nt: TGTGCCAGCAGCTATCGACAGGGGTCACCCCTCCACTTT
cdr3_aa: CASSYRQGSPLHF

clone_size: -
v_call: TRBV2
j_call: TRBJ2-1
d_call: -
cdr3_length: 11
cdr3_nt: TGTGCCAGCAGCATCGCGGCCAAGCAGTTCTTC
cdr3_aa: CASSIAAKQFF

clone_size: -
v_call: TRBV7-9
j_call: TRBJ1-1
d_call: -
cdr3_length: 14
cdr3_nt: TGTGCCAGCAGCTTAGACACAGTGAACACTGAAGCTTTCTTT
cdr3_aa: CASSLDTVNTEAFF

clone_size: -
v_call: TRBV2
j_call: TRBJ1-2
d_call: -
cdr3_length: 12
cdr3_nt: TGTGCCAGCACGCAACAGGTCGAAGGCTACACCTTC
cdr3_aa: CASTQQVEGYTF

clone_size: -
v_call: TRBV7-9
j_call: TRBJ2-3
d_call: -
cdr3_length: 15
cdr3_nt: TGTGCCAGCAGCTTTGGGAGATCGGTAGCAGATACGCAGTATTTT
cdr3_aa: CASSFGRSVADTQYF